This TCR beta chain came from a study of blood T cells in healthy people across ages. Study information: The capture of about one barcoded beta molecule per two T cells was achieved by template switching. Study results and limitations: The long-lived group displayed more naive CD4+ cells, plus higher diversity, than the aged donors did.

A second PCR, run for about 6 to 11 cycles, used a sample-barcoded 5' primer plus a J-beta primer mix. Each of the cDNA molecules was tagged by a template-switch adaptor with 12 random nucleotides. CDR3-containing paired-end reads numbered at least 2.5 million in each sample. TCRdb fed the 5' RACE reads into MiXCR, producing one record per CDR3 protein. The sample holds 1.5 million to 2 million distinct CDR3 sequences, roughly two fifths seen once. This clonotype was seen a few times. Its antigen remains unknown. The V end lost 1 base, the J end lost 4 bases, and 17 bases lay between the germline ends. This CDR3 has 16 residues. CDR1 is SGDLS and CDR2 is YYNGEE in the germline V gene.

The rearrangement uses TRBV9 and TRBJ2-5; D unresolved. Sequencing was carried out using blood. The clonotype was recovered from a human donor in good health. The CDR3 here is CASSVLSNIGGETQYF. Written as DNA, the CDR3 is TGTGCCAGCAGCGTACTTTCCAACATAGGCGGAGAGACCCAGTACTTC.